This record covers a single T cell receptor beta chain. Its antigen remains unidentified. No quality values exist for individual bases; no much larger clone is one base distant. The entry originates in a study of beta chain features in type 1 diabetes (dated by TCRdb to the late 2010s). Background for the entire study: Patients and healthy donors did not differ in mean age, gender distribution, total cell number or subset yield. Whereas all 28 donors provided naive and central memory subsets, regulatory and stem cell-like memory subsets were isolated from just 8 patients and about 8 healthy donors. In the study, recently diagnosed type 1 diabetes patients and matched healthy donors were compared on the TCRB repertoires of their sorted circulating CD4+ T cell subsets. A total of around 110,000,000 sorted cells were examined across all samples, and RNA yield correlated strongly with the number of cells per subset. Study-level results and caveats: Because small numbers of individuals were included in the HLA sub-analyses, any influence of HLA type on TCRB rearrangement was left unresolved. PCR may preferentially amplify shorter templates, but because patient and control samples were amplified and corrected together, any resulting skew would affect both groups equally. Because cDNA was sequenced instead of genomic DNA, activated cells with high expression could be over-represented, although the groups did not differ in activation or CD3 levels. A moderate but significant shortening of TCRB CDR3 length was observed in type 1 diabetes patients in all four CD4+ subsets. Fewer insertions and more nucleotide deletions at VDJ recombination sites were observed in patients with type 1 diabetes, implying thymic rearrangement abnormalities. Naive, central memory and regulatory TCRB repertoires appeared more similar among patients than among healthy donors.

The CDR3 holds 13 amino acids from the cysteine to the phenylalanine. Only CDR3 DNA remains: 39 bases, in frame from the first base. V sheds 7 bases and J sheds 2 bases, leaving 14 bases between their ends. The germline V gene gives CDR1 as SQVTM and CDR2 as ANQGSEA. From each donor, a single peripheral blood sample of around 0.12 L on average was drawn into heparinised tubes. A BD FACSAria II was used to sort naive, central memory, regulatory and stem cell-like memory CD4+ T cells with a panel that included CD45RO, CCR7, CD25, CD127, CD95 and CD27. Purity was above 95% for every sorted population. PBMCs were isolated right away by Lymphoprep density gradient centrifugation and were stained directly, without culture. So that batch effects would be minimized, each experiment stained and sorted samples in pairs, pairing one healthy donor with one patient. All of the isolated RNA was reverse transcribed with the High Capacity cDNA Reverse Transcription Kit, so expressed TCRB transcripts were sequenced. Deep immunoSEQ sequencing was applied to naive, central memory and regulatory T cell samples, giving an average of about 3.7 million total reads per sample. Sorted cells were lysed in RLT buffer, and RNA was extracted using DNase-treated RNeasy Micro or Mini kits according to cell number. To prevent cross-contamination, every cell subset was processed on its own, while patient and healthy donor samples were processed together. Using the immunoSEQ multiplex PCR, TCRB sequences were amplified from cDNA into 87-bp fragments spanning the CDR3 region. Sequencing of the amplicons was done on the Illumina HiSeq platform. In the authors' own workflow: PCR bias was corrected computationally using synthetic template baselines, and reads within Hamming distance 2 were collapsed, with unmergeable singletons discarded. Reads were aligned against IMGT to assign V, D and J genes, CDR3 length and insertions or deletions at six rearrangement sites. Clonotype counts were normalized to sorted cell number within each subset before computing true diversity and Gini coefficients with the tcR R package. The overlap coefficient, calculated on TCRB nucleotide sequences, was used to quantify repertoire sharing. TCRdb took over this immuneACCESS table, retaining in-frame rearrangements with V and J assigned. Such tables are incomplete; in checked studies, under half of the missing clones stem from an unresolved V gene, and the remainder is unexplained. V and J calls and clone size are as listed in that table; D and trimming were resolved from the DNA. The sample includes approximately 170,000 clones, with less than 10% observed a single time. About 0.5% of the sample belongs to the ten largest clones.

This clonotype originated in a man between 18 and 29 years old with type 1 diabetes. The sequence joins TRBV29-1 to TRBJ1-2; matching of 5 bases hints at TRBD1 as the D gene. The sample comprised central memory CD4+ T cells from blood. The DNA sequence reads TGCAGCGCCCGGGGGGGTGGGAACTATGGCTACACCTTC. It translates to CSARGGGNYGYTF.